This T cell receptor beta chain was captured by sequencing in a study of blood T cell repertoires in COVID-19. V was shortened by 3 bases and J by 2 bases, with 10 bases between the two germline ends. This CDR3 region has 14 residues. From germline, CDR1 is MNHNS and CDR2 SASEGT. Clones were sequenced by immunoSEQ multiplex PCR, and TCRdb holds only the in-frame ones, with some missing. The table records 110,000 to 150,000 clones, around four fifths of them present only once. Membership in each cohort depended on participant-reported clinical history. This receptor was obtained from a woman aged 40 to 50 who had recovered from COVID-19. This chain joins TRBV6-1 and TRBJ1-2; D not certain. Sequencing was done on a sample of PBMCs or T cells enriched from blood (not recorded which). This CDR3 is CASSETAENYGYTF. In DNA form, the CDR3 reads TGTGCCAGCAGTGAGACGGCGGAAAACTATGGCTACACCTTC.